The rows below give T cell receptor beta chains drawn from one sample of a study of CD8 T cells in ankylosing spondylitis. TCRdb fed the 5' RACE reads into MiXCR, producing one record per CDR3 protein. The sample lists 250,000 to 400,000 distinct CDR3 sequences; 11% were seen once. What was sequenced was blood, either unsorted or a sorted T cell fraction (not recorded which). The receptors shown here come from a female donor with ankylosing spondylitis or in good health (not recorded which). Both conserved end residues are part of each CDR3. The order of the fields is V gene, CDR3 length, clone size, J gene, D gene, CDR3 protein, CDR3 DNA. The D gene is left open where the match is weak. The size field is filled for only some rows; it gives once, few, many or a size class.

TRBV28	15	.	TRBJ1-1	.	CASSSVGRGDAEAFF	TGTGCCAGCAGTTCCGTGGGCAGGGGAGACGCTGAAGCTTTCTTT
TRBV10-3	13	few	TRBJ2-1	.	CAISESVGTEQFF	TGTGCCATCAGTGAGTCCGTCGGGACCGAGCAGTTCTTC
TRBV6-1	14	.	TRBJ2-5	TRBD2	CASKSAGHQETQYF	TGTGCCAGCAAATCAGCGGGACACCAAGAGACCCAGTACTTC
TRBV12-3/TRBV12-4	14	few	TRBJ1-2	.	CASTRGGQNYGYTF	TGTGCCAGCACCCGGGGCGGCCAAAACTATGGCTACACCTTC
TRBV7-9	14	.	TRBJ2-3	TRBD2	CASSKNLAADTQYF	TGTGCCAGCAGCAAAAACCTAGCGGCAGATACGCAGTATTTT
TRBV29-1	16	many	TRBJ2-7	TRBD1	CRARDRVGYGSYEQYF	TGCAGAGCCAGAGACAGGGTTGGTTACGGATCCTACGAGCAGTACTTC
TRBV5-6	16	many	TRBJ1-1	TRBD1	CASTSRGPTWNTEAFF	TGTGCCAGCACCTCTAGGGGGCCTACATGGAACACTGAAGCTTTCTTT
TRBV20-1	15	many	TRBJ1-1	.	CSAKVRYSVNTEAFF	TGCAGTGCTAAGGTTAGGTACAGCGTGAACACTGAAGCTTTCTTT
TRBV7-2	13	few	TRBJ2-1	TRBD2	CASSQLALAGKFF	TGTGCCAGCAGCCAATTGGCACTAGCGGGAAAGTTCTTC
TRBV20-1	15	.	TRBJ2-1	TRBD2	CSARLAGFLYNEQFF	TGCAGTGCTAGACTAGCGGGATTCTTGTACAATGAGCAGTTCTTC
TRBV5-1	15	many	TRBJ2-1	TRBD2	CASSKGLAGGNEQFF	TGCGCCAGCAGCAAGGGACTAGCGGGAGGTAATGAGCAGTTCTTC
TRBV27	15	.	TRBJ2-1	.	CASGPWGVSYNEQFF	TGTGCCAGCGGCCCTTGGGGCGTCTCCTACAATGAGCAGTTCTTC
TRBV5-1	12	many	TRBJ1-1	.	CASSLEGESAFF	TGCGCCAGCAGCTTGGAAGGGGAGTCGGCTTTCTTT
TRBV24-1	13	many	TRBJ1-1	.	CATSDPGQSEAFF	TGTGCCACCAGTGACCCTGGACAGAGTGAAGCTTTCTTT
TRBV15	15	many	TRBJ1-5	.	CATSRGGQSNQPQHF	TGTGCCACCAGCAGAGGTGGACAAAGCAATCAGCCCCAGCATTTT
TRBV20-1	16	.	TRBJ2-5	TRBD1	CSARGGDRGSGETQYF	TGCAGTGCTAGAGGTGGGGACAGGGGGTCGGGAGAGACCCAGTACTTC
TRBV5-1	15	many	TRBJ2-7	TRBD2	CASSLFSSGAYEQYF	TGCGCCAGCAGCTTGTTTTCTAGCGGGGCTTACGAGCAGTACTTC
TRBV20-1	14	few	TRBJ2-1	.	CSAILRQSANEQFF	TGCAGTGCTATTCTGAGACAGAGTGCCAATGAGCAGTTCTTC
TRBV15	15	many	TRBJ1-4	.	CATSREWATNEKLFF	TGTGCCACCAGCAGAGAGTGGGCAACTAATGAAAAACTGTTTTTT
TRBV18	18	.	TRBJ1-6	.	CASSPVALDTLGNSPLHF	TGTGCCAGCTCCCCGGTTGCGCTTGACACCTTGGGGAATTCACCCCTCCACTTT
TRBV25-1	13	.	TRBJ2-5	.	CASSVLNSGTQYF	TGTGCCAGCAGTGTATTGAACTCGGGGACCCAGTACTTC
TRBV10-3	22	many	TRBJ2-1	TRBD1	CAISELWVPTTIQGTIYNEQFF	TGTGCCATCAGTGAGTTGTGGGTCCCTACAACTATACAGGGGACCATCTACAATGAGCAGTTCTTC
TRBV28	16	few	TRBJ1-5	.	CASSPHRSGINQPQHF	TGTGCCAGCAGTCCTCACAGGTCGGGAATTAATCAGCCCCAGCATTTT
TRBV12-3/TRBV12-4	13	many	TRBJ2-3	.	CASSTNRRDTQYF	TGTGCCAGCAGTACAAACCGGAGGGATACGCAGTATTTT
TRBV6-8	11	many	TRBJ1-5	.	CASSALGPQHF	TGTGCCAGCAGCGCCCTGGGGCCCCAGCATTTT
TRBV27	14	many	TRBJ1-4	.	CASSRRGVYEKLFF	TGTGCCAGCAGTCGGAGAGGGGTTTATGAAAAACTGTTTTTT
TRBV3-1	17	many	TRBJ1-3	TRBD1	CASSPRRQGWSGNTIYF	TGTGCCAGCAGCCCGCGGCGACAGGGATGGAGCGGAAACACCATATATTTT
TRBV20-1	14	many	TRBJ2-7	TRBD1	CSATQIQGVYEQYF	TGCAGTGCGACCCAGATACAGGGGGTCTACGAGCAGTACTTC
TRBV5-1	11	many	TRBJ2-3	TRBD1	CASRGQETQYF	TGCGCCAGCAGGGGACAGGAGACGCAGTATTTT
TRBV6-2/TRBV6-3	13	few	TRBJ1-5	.	CASNEGSNQPQHF	TGTGCCAGCAATGAGGGAAGCAATCAGCCCCAGCATTTT
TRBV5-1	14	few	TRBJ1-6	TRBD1	CASSQGQANSPLHF	TGCGCCAGCAGCCAGGGACAGGCTAATTCACCCCTCCACTTT
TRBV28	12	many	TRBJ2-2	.	CASSFLTGELFF	TGTGCCAGCAGTTTCTTGACCGGGGAGCTGTTTTTT
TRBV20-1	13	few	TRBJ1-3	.	CSAIGRAGNTIYF	TGCAGTGCTATAGGCCGGGCTGGAAACACCATATATTTT
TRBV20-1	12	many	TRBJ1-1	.	CSVSRWGAEAFF	TGCAGTGTCTCTAGGTGGGGGGCTGAAGCTTTCTTT
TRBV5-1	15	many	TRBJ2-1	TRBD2	CASSSSGSPYNEQFF	TGCGCCAGCAGCTCTAGCGGGAGTCCCTACAATGAGCAGTTCTTC
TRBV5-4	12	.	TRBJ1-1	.	CASSERPSEAFF	TGTGCCAGCAGCGAGAGGCCCTCCGAAGCTTTCTTT
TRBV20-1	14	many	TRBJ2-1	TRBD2	CSASRTSGYNEQFF	TGCAGTGCTAGTCGGACTAGCGGCTACAATGAGCAGTTCTTC
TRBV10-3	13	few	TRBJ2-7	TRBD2	CAIRSGAEDEQYF	TGTGCCATCAGGAGCGGGGCGGAGGACGAGCAGTACTTC
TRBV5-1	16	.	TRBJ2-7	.	CASSYDSHVTYYEQYF	TGCGCCAGCAGTTACGATTCCCATGTGACCTACTACGAGCAGTACTTC
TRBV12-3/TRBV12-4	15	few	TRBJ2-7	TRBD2	CASSLKRGGLYEQYF	TGTGCCAGCAGTTTGAAGCGGGGGGGCCTTTACGAGCAGTACTTC
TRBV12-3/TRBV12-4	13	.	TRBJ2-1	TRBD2	CASGSGVGNEQLF	TGTGCCAGCGGCAGCGGGGTGGGGAATGAGCAGCTCTTC
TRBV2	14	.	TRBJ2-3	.	CASVLLVSTDTQYF	TGTGCCAGCGTTTTACTAGTGTCCACAGATACGCAGTATTTT
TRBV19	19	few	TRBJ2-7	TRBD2	CASSPNTPGGAKGIYEQYF	TGTGCCAGTAGTCCCAACACTCCGGGGGGAGCTAAAGGTATCTACGAGCAGTACTTC
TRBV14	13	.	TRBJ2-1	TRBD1	CASSYTGGSEQFF	TGTGCCAGCAGTTATACAGGGGGCAGTGAGCAGTTCTTC
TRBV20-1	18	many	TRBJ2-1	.	CSAPPSGPRGRSNNEQFF	TGCAGTGCCCCCCCTAGTGGGCCTAGGGGTAGATCGAACAATGAGCAGTTCTTC
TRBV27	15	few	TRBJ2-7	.	CATARIDGSGYEQYF	TGTGCCACCGCTCGGATTGACGGGAGTGGCTACGAGCAGTACTTC
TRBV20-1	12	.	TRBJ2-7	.	CSAPEAPNEQYF	TGCAGTGCTCCAGAGGCCCCCAACGAGCAGTACTTC
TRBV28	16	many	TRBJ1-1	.	CASSPNAQIPNTEAFF	TGTGCCAGCAGTCCGAACGCGCAGATCCCCAACACTGAAGCTTTCTTT
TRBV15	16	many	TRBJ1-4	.	CATSRDHVRVGEKLFF	TGTGCCACCAGCAGAGATCATGTCCGGGTCGGGGAAAAACTGTTTTTT
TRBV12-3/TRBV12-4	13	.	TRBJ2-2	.	CANQGSNTGELFF	TGTGCCAACCAGGGATCGAACACCGGGGAGCTGTTTTTT
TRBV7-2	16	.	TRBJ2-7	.	CASSLGINRDYYEQYF	TGTGCCAGCAGCTTGGGCATTAACAGGGATTACTACGAGCAGTACTTC
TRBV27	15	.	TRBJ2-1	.	CASSPGGTRRNEQFF	TGTGCCAGCAGTCCAGGGGGGACGCGAAGGAATGAGCAGTTCTTC
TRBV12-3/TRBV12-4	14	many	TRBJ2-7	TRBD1	CASSLGTGGYEQYF	TGTGCCAGCAGCCTCGGGACAGGGGGCTACGAGCAGTACTTC
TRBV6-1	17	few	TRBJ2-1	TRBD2	CASSPRTSGRGYNEQFF	TGTGCCAGCAGTCCTCGGACTAGCGGGAGGGGTTACAATGAGCAGTTCTTC
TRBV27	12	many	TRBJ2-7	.	CASKRGPYEQYF	TGTGCCAGCAAGAGGGGACCCTACGAGCAGTACTTC
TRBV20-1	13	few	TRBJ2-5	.	CSAGDHLGETQYF	TGCAGTGCTGGGGACCACCTCGGGGAGACCCAGTACTTC
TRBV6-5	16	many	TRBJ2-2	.	CASSYRGDRITGELFF	TGTGCCAGCAGTTATAGAGGGGATCGTATCACCGGGGAGCTGTTTTTT